This T cell receptor beta chain derives from a study of T cell responses to AZD1222 COVID-19 vaccine. The repertoire was sequenced with immunoSEQ multiplex PCR; TCRdb's copy has only in-frame clones and lacks some. Of about 160,000 clones listed, roughly 94% are singletons. Trimming removed 3 bases at V and 3 bases at J, with 6 bases between. The CDR3 is 13 residues long. Germline-derived CDR1 and CDR2 are LGHDT and YNNKEL (reference sequence). The material sequenced was peripheral blood, taken 28 days after the second AZD1222 dose. The chain links TRBV3-1 (or the pseudogene TRBV3-2) to TRBJ1-3; D not resolved. This receptor was obtained from an adult who received the AZD1222 COVID-19 vaccine. CDR3 in amino acids: CASSQGNGNTIYF. CDR3 DNA: TGTGCCAGCAGCCAGGGGAATGGAAACACCATATATTTT.